This T cell receptor (beta chain) comes out of a study of blood T cell repertoires in COVID-19. The wider study: Whether acute or convalescent, the COVID-19 samples came from the United States, Italy and Spain.

Original analysis: From reference gene primer amplification, estimates of nucleated cell counts were derived. TCRdb keeps only in-frame clones here, not all; method: immunoSEQ multiplex PCR. The V and J calls and the clone size are those of that table, but D and trimming were determined from the DNA. The sample comprises 100,000 to 150,000 clones, approximately 81% of which are singletons, and 37% rests with the top ten. Sequencing was performed on peripheral blood. The TCR originated in a man in his forties with active or convalescent COVID-19.

CDR3 residues: CASIGTGTVDEQFF. The CDR3 nucleotides are TGTGCCAGCATCGGGACAGGGACGGTTGATGAGCAGTTCTTC. This chain links TRBV2 with TRBJ2-1; 9 bases are a match to TRBD1. CDR3 size: 14 residues. The germline CDR1 and CDR2 sequences are SNHLY and FYNNEI. With V trimmed by 7 bases and J by 8 bases, 9 bases remained unmatched.